These 2 T cell receptor beta chains share one sample of origin, sequenced in a study of beta chain features in type 1 diabetes. As every portion of the isolated RNA was reverse transcribed, the sequencing read expressed TCRB transcripts. Libraries were prepared by immunoSEQ multiplex PCR; TCRdb keeps only in-frame clonotypes and omits some of them. In the table there are hundreds of thousands of clones, about a sixth of which are singletons. Sequenced sample: naive CD4+ T cells from blood. These receptors originate from a woman younger than 30 in good health.

The genes are TRBV4-2 and TRBJ2-5; 11 bases fit TRBD1. The CDR3 extends over 16 amino acids. Germline CDR1 LGHNA, CDR2 YNFKEQ. With V trimmed by 5 bases and J by 5 bases, 10 bases remained unmatched. In DNA form, the CDR3 reads TGTGCCAGCAGCGCTCCGGGACAGGGGGAACGCGAGACCCAGTACTTC. Its protein is CASSAPGQGERETQYF.

This sequence joins TRBV25-1 and TRBJ1-1; D is perhaps TRBD1 (5 bases). The CDR3 covers 12 residues. V was trimmed by 1 base and J by 10 bases, leaving 10 bases between them. Looked up from germline, CDR1 is MGHDK and CDR2 is SYGVNS. The CDR3, as DNA: TGTGCCAGCAGTGAATCCCGGGGGAGAGCTTTCTTT. It yields the protein CASSESRGRAFF.